Ten or more counts support the clone carrying this TCR beta chain. Its target is unknown. This record belongs to a study of T-cell reconstitution after alpha-beta-depleted transplantation in children. Study results and limitations: Reportedly, only several hundred clones from non-depleted graft cells drove alpha-beta T-cell counts at about two months.

As it was prepared, the TCRbeta library received unique molecular identifiers. TCRdb used MiXCR to reprocess the PCR reads, holding one entry per CDR3 protein. Among approximately 500,000 distinct CDR3 sequences listed, over 20% were seen once. Sequenced material: PBMCs, taken before TCRalphabeta/CD19-depleted stem cell transplant. The receptor comes from a boy less than two years old with Wiskott-Aldrich syndrome, due to receive a stem cell transplant.

CDR3 in DNA: TGTGCCAGCAGTTATTTCCCGTACGAGCAGTTCTTC. It encodes CASSYFPYEQFF. The rearrangement links TRBV12-3 or TRBV12-4 to TRBJ2-1; D call uncertain. Trimming pared 4 bases from V and 10 bases from J, leaving 11 bases between. The CDR3 contains 12 residues.